This T cell receptor beta chain emerged from a study of regulatory T cells in long-lasting Graves disease. Time point in this sample: newly diagnosed GD, antithyroid drugs for less than 3 months. The TCR library used RNA extracted from PBMCs. This clonotype has at least ten counts. Germline values: CDR1 MDHEN, CDR2 SYDVKM. The CDR3 has 17 residues. The V end was cut by 2 bases, the J end by 0 bases, with 13 bases between. Building of the TCR beta libraries involved iRepertoire HTBI primers and Arm-PCR of CDR3 regions. TCRdb used MiXCR to reprocess the multiplex PCR reads, holding one entry per CDR3 protein. Found here are under 450,000 distinct CDR3 sequences, about 12% of them singletons; the top ten hold under 20%. This sample also belongs to another study, concerning T cells in Graves' hyperthyroidism and ophthalmopathy.

This chain connects TRBV28 to TRBJ2-2; D is ambiguous. Here the sequenced sample was peripheral blood mononuclear cells (PBMCs), taken at new diagnosis, from a patient treated with antithyroid drugs. The TCR comes from a woman aged 18-29 years with Graves disease. In DNA form, the CDR3 reads TGTGCCAGCAGTTTACGAACGCTAAAGTCGAACACCGGGGAGCTGTTTTTT. It translates to CASSLRTLKSNTGELFF.